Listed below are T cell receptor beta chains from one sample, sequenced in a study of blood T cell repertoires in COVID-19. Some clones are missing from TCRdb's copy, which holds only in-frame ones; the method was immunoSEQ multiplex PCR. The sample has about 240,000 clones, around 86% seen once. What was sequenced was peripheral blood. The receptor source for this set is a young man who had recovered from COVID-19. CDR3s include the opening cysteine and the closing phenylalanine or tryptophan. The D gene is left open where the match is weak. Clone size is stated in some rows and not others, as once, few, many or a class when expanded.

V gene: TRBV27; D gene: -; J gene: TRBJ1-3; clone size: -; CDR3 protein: CASSFGQTNSGNTIYF; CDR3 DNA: TGTGCCAGCAGTTTCGGACAGACCAACTCTGGAAACACCATATATTTT
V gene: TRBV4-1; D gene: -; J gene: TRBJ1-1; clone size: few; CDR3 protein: CASSQEFPGFPAEAFF; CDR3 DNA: TGCGCCAGCAGCCAGGAGTTCCCCGGGTTTCCTGCTGAAGCTTTCTTT
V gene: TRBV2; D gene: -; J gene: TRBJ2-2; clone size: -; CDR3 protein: CASSEQSTGELFF; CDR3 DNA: TGTGCCAGCAGTGAACAGTCCACCGGGGAGCTGTTTTTT
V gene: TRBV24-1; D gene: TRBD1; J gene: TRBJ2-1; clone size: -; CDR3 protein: CATSDSDRGLHEQFF; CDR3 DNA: TGTGCCACCAGTGATTCGGACAGGGGATTACATGAGCAGTTCTTC
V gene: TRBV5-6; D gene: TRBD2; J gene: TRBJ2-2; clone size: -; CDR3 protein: CASSLLASGGPGELFF; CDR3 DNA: TGTGCCAGCAGCTTGTTGGCTAGCGGGGGCCCCGGGGAGCTGTTTTTT
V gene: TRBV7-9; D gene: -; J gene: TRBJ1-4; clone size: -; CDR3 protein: CASSPRLGGRGSGEKLFF; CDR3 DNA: TGTGCCAGCAGCCCAAGGTTGGGGGGGCGCGGATCCGGAGAAAAACTGTTTTTT
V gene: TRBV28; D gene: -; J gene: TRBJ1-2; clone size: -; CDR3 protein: CASSLQASSYTF; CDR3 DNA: TGTGCCAGCAGTTTACAGGCTTCAAGCTACACCTTC
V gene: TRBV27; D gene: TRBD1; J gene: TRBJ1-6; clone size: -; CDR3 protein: CASSPRDRGGSPLHF; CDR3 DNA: TGTGCCAGCAGTCCTCGGGACAGGGGCGGATCACCCCTCCACTTT
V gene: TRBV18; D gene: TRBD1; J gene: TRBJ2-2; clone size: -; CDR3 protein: CASSPKDRVRTGELFF; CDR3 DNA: TGTGCCAGCTCCCCCAAGGACAGGGTGCGCACCGGGGAGCTGTTTTTT
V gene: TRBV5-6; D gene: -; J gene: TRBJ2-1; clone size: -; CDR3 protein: CASSSKGGAFYNEQFF; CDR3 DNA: TGTGCCAGCAGCTCAAAGGGGGGGGCCTTTTACAATGAGCAGTTCTTC
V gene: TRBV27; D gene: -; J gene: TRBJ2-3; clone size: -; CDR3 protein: CASTVGLGYTQYF; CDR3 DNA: TGTGCCAGCACAGTAGGCCTCGGGTATACGCAGTATTTT
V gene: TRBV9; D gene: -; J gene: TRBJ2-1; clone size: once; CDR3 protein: CASSVRGTDNNEQFF; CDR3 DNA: TGTGCCAGCAGCGTACGGGGGACAGATAACAATGAGCAGTTCTTC
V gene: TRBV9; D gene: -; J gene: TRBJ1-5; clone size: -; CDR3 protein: CASSVGEGPNQPQHF; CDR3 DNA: TGTGCCAGCAGCGTAGGGGAGGGACCCAATCAGCCCCAGCATTTT
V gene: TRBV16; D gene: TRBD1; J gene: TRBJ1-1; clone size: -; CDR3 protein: CASSPNRGKNTEAFF; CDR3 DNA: TGTGCCAGCAGCCCCAACAGGGGGAAGAACACTGAAGCTTTCTTT
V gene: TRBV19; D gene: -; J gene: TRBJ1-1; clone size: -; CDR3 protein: CASQGRGRSTEAFF; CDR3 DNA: TGTGCCAGCCAGGGTCGCGGTCGGTCCACTGAAGCTTTCTTT
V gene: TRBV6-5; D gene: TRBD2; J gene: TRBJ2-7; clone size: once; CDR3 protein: CASSYRGGMLDEQYF; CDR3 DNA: TGTGCCAGCAGTTACCGGGGGGGCATGCTGGACGAGCAGTACTTC
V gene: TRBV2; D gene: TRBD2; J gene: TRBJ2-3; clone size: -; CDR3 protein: CASSSGTSVYF; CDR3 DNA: TGTGCCAGCAGTTCCGGGACTAGCGTCTATTTT
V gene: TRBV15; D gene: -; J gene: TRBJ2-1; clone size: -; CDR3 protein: CATKGPRGGNEQFF; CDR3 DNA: TGTGCCACCAAGGGTCCAAGGGGGGGAAATGAGCAGTTCTTC
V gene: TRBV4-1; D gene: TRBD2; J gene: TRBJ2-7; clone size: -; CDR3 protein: CASSQDAGGSSYEQYF; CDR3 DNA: TGCGCCAGCAGCCAAGACGCGGGGGGGAGCTCCTACGAGCAGTACTTC
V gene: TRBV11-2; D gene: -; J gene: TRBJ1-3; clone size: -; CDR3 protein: CASSYVRDSDSGNTIYF; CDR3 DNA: TGTGCCAGCAGCTACGTCCGGGACTCAGACTCTGGAAACACCATATATTTT
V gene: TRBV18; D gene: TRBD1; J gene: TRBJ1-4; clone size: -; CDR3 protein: CASSPSGGPNEKLFF; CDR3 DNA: TGTGCCAGCTCACCATCAGGGGGCCCTAATGAAAAACTGTTTTTT
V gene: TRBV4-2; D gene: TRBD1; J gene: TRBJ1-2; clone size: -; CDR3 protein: CASSQETGTGGYGYTF; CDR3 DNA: TGTGCCAGCAGCCAAGAAACCGGGACAGGGGGCTATGGCTACACCTTC
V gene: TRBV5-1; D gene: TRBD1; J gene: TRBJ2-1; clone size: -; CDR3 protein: CASRRDSSYNEQFF; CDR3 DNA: TGCGCCAGCCGACGGGACAGCTCCTACAATGAGCAGTTCTTC
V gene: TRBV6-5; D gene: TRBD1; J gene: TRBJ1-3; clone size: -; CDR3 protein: CASEAGTGDTIYF; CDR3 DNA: TGTGCCAGCGAAGCGGGGACAGGGGACACCATATATTTT
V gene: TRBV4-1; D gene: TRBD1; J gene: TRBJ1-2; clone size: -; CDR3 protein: CASSQHPLTGGNGYTF; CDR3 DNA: TGCGCCAGCAGCCAGCACCCCCTCACAGGGGGCAATGGCTACACCTTC
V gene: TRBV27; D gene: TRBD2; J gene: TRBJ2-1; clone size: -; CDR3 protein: CASSSQRTSGGRSNEQFF; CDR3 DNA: TGTGCCAGCAGTTCCCAACGGACTAGCGGGGGGAGGTCGAATGAGCAGTTCTTC
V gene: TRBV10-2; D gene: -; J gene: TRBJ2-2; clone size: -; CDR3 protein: CASSEGGGELFF; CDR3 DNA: TGCGCCAGCAGTGAAGGCGGCGGGGAGCTGTTTTTT
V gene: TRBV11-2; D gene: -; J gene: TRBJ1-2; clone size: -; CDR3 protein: CACGGSSFSGYTF; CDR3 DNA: TGTGCCTGCGGGGGCTCTTCCTTTTCGGGCTACACCTTC
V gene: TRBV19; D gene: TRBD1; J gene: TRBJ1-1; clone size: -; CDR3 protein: CASTSGQDGTEAFF; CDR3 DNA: TGTGCCAGTACCTCGGGACAGGACGGCACTGAAGCTTTCTTT
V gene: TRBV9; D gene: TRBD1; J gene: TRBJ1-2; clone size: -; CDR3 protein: CASSVGVDRADYGYTF; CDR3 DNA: TGTGCCAGCAGCGTAGGGGTTGACAGGGCGGACTATGGCTACACCTTC
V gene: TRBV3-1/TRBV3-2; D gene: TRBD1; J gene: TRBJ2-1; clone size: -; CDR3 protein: CASSQTDGTAFF; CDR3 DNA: TGTGCCAGCAGCCAAACGGACGGGACAGCGTTCTTC
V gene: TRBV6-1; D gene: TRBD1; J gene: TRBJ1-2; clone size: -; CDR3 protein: CASSEEAGGSYGYTF; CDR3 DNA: TGTGCCAGCAGTGAAGAGGCAGGGGGCAGCTATGGCTACACCTTC
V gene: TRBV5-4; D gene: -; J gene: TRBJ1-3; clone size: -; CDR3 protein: CASSLGAAGNTIYF; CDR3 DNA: TGTGCCAGCAGCTTAGGGGCGGCTGGAAACACCATATATTTT
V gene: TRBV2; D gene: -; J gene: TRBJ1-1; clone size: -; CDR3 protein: CASRVTGLPPGTEAFF; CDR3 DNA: TGTGCCAGCAGAGTTACAGGTTTACCCCCTGGGACTGAAGCTTTCTTT
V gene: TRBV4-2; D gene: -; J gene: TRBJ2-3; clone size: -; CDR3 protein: CASSQEGRITDTQYF; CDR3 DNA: TGTGCCAGCAGCCAAGAGGGCCGGATAACAGATACGCAGTATTTT
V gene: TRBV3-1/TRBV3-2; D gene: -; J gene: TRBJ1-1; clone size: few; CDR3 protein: CASSRVQVSEAFF; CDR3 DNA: TGTGCCAGCAGCCGTGTTCAGGTTTCTGAAGCTTTCTTT
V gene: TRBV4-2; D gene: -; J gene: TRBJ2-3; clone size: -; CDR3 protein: CASSQDTLGPDTQYF; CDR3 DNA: TGTGCCAGCAGCCAAGATACGCTGGGGCCAGATACGCAGTATTTT
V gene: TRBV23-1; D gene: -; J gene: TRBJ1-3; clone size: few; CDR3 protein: CASSSSSGNTIYF; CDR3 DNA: TGCGCCAGCAGTTCTAGCTCTGGAAACACCATATATTTT
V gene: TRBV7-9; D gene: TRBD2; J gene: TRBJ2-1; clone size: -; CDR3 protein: CASRPGLVQNSYNEQFF; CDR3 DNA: TGTGCCAGCAGGCCGGGACTAGTTCAGAACTCCTACAATGAGCAGTTCTTC
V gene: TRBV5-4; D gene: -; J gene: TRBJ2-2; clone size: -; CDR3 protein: CASSLGLEGGELFF; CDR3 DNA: TGTGCCAGCAGCTTGGGCCTAGAGGGCGGGGAGCTGTTTTTT
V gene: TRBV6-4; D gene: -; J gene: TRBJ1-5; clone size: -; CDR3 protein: CASSPDGAGQPQHF; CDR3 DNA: TGTGCCAGCAGTCCGGACGGGGCGGGACAGCCCCAGCATTTT
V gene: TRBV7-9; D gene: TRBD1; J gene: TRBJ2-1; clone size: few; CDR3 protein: CASSLSGGGWTNEQFF; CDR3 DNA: TGTGCCAGCAGCTTATCAGGGGGCGGTTGGACAAACGAGCAGTTCTTC
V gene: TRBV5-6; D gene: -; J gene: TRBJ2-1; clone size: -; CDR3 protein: CASSLAGSGVGDEQFF; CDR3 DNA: TGTGCCAGCAGCTTGGCCGGGTCAGGGGTGGGGGATGAGCAGTTCTTC
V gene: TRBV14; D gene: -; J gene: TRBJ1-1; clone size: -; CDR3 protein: CASSPRGNTEAFF; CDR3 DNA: TGTGCCAGCAGCCCTAGGGGAAACACTGAAGCTTTCTTT
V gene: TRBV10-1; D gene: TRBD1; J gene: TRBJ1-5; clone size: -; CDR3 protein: CARRFRGRPQHF; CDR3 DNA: TGCGCCCGCCGATTCAGGGGGAGGCCCCAGCATTTT
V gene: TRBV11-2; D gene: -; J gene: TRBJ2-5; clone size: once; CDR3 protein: CASSLNLETQYF; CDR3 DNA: TGTGCCAGCAGCCTAAACTTAGAGACCCAGTACTTC
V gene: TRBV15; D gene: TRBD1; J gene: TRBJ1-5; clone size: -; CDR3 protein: CATSQVQGASQPQHF; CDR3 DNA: TGTGCCACCAGCCAAGTTCAGGGGGCAAGTCAGCCCCAGCATTTT
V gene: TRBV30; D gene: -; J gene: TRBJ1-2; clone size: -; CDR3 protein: CAWRDRFIVRDFYGYTF; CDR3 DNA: TGTGCCTGGAGGGACAGATTTATCGTTAGGGATTTCTATGGCTACACCTTC
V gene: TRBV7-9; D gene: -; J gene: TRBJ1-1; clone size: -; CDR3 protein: CASSPNEGRPNTEAFF; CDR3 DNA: TGTGCCAGCAGCCCAAATGAGGGCAGGCCGAACACTGAAGCTTTCTTT
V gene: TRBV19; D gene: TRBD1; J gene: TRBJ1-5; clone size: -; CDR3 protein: CATSTGGAWQPQHF; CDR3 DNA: TGTGCCACCAGTACAGGGGGCGCTTGGCAGCCCCAGCATTTT
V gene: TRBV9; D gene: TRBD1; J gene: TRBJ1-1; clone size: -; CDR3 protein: CASSPYRGGGTEAFF; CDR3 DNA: TGTGCCAGCAGCCCATACAGGGGTGGAGGGACTGAAGCTTTCTTT
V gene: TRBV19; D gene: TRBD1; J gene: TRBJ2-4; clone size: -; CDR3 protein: CASSGTGSNIQYF; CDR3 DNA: TGTGCCAGCTCCGGGACAGGGTCGAACATTCAGTACTTC
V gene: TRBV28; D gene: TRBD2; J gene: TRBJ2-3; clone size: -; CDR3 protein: CASNTWGGFTDTQYF; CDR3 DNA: TGTGCCAGCAACACTTGGGGGGGATTCACAGATACGCAGTATTTT
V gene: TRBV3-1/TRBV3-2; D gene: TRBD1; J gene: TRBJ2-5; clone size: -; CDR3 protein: CASSWDRGRRQETQYF; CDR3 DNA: TGTGCCAGCAGCTGGGACAGGGGTCGCAGACAAGAGACCCAGTACTTC
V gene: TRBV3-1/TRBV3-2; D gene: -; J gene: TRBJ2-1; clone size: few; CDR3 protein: CASSQELRAHEQFF; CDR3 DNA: TGTGCCAGCAGCCAAGAGCTCAGGGCCCATGAGCAGTTCTTC
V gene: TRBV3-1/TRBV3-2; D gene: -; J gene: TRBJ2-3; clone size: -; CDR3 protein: CASSPIYESDTQYF; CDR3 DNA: TGTGCCAGCAGCCCCATATATGAGTCAGATACGCAGTATTTT
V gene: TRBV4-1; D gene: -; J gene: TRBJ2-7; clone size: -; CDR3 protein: CASSHTGSYEQYF; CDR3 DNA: TGCGCCAGCAGCCATACAGGCTCCTACGAGCAGTACTTC
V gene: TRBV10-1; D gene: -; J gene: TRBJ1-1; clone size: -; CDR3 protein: CASSAGEGANTEAFF; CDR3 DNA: TGCGCCAGCAGTGCGGGAGAGGGAGCGAACACTGAAGCTTTCTTT
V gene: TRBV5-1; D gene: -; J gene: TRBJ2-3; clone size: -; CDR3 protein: CASKPGEDTQYF; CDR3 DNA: TGCGCCAGCAAACCAGGGGAAGATACGCAGTATTTT
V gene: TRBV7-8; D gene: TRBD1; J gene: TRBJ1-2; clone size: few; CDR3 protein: CASSRTGPNYGYTF; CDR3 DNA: TGTGCCAGCAGCCGGACAGGGCCTAACTATGGCTACACCTTC